This T cell receptor (beta chain) originates from a study of CD8 T cells in ankylosing spondylitis. This clonotype counts as medium-sized. No antigen is known for it. TCRdb re-called the 5' RACE reads with MiXCR, one entry per CDR3 protein. The sample includes tens of thousands of distinct CDR3 sequences, about 6.8% of them seen just once. Overall study results and limits: A TCR beta motif of several highly homologous variants seemed to mark ankylosing spondylitis blood. In synovial fluid and blood from reactive arthritis, some motif variants were previously reported. Disease-linked clones were reportedly significantly enriched in matched ankylosing spondylitis synovial fluid.

The ends were cut back, 6 bases at V and 9 bases at J, with 21 bases in the middle. The V gene's germline CDR1 is WNHNN and CDR2 SYGVQD (reference sequence). The CDR3 totals 14 residues. Input material: blood, either unsorted or a sorted T cell fraction (not recorded which). The chain has TRBV10-1 and TRBJ2-7; D possibly corresponds to TRBD1 (6 bases). This TCR was recovered from a male donor with ankylosing spondylitis or in good health (not recorded which). The CDR3 nucleotides are TGCGCCAGCAGCCCAGAAGGACGGGCACAGGGGCAGTACTTC. It translates to CASSPEGRAQGQYF.